This T cell receptor beta chain was obtained from a study of blood T cells in healthy people across ages. Germline V gene lookup returns CDR1 MGHRA and CDR2 YSYEKL. The CDR3 length is 15 residues. Trimming took 1 base from V and 0 from J, leaving 10 bases between them. Primers used in a second PCR of roughly 6 to 12 cycles were a sample-barcoded 5' primer and a J-beta primer mix. TCRdb reprocessed the 5' RACE reads via MiXCR and lists one record per CDR3 protein. The table records about 1.8 million distinct CDR3 sequences, about 50% of them present only once. The J gene is TRBJ2-7, the V gene TRBV4-1; weak D call: TRBD1 (5 bases). Sequenced input: blood. The clonotype comes from a woman in her thirties or forties in good health. The CDR3 region is CASSQAKDSSYEQYF. CDR3 DNA: TGCGCCAGCAGCCAAGCTAAAGACAGCTCCTACGAGCAGTACTTC.